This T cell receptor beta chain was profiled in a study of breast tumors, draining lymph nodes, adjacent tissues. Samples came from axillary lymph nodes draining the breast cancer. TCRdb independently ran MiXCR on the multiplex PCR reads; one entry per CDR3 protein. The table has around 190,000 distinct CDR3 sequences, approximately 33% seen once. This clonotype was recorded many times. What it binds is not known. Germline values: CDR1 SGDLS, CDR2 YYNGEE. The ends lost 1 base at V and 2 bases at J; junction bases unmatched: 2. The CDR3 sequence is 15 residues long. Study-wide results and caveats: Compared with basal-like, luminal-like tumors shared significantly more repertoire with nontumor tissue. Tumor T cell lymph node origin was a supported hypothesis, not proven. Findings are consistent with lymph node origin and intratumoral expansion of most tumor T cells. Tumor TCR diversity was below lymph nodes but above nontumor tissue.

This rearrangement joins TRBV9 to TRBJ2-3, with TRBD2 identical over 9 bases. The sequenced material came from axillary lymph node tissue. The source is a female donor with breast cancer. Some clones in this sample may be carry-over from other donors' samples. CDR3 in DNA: TGTGCCAGCAGCGTAAGCGGGGGGACCACAGATACGCAGTATTTT. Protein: CASSVSGGTTDTQYF.